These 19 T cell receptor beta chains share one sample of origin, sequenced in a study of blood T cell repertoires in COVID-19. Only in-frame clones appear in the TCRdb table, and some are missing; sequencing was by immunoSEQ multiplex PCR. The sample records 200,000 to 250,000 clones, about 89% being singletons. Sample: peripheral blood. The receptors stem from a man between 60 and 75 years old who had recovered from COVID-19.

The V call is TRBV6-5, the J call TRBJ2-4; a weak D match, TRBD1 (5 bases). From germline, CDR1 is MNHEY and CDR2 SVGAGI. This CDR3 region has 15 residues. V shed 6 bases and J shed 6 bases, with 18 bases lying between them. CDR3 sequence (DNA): TGTGCCAGCAGACAAACGCAGGGTTTCGGAAACATTCAGTACTTC. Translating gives CASRQTQGFGNIQYF.

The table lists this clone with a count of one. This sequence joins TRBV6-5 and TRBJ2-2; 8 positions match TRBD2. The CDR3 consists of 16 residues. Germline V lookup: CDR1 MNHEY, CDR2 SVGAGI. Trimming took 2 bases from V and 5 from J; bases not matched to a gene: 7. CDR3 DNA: TGTGCCAGCAGTTACAATAGCGGGGTGAGGACCGGGGAGCTGTTTTTT. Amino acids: CASSYNSGVRTGELFF.

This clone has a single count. The CDR3 nucleotides are TGTGCCTGGAGTCCAACAGGGGGGAATCAGCCCCAGCATTTT. This encodes CAWSPTGGNQPQHF. V and J are TRBV30 and TRBJ1-5; 8 bases fit TRBD1. In germline, CDR1 is GTSNPN, CDR2 SVGIG (reference sequence). V lost 2 bases, J lost 4 bases, and 4 bases stayed unmatched. The CDR3 length is 14 residues.

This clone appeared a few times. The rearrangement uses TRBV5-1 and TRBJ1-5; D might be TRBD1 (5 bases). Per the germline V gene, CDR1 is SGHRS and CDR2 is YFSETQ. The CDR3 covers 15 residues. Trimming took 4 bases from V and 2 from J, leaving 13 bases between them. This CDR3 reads CASSLAGGGNQPQHF. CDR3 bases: TGCGCCAGCAGCCTTGCGGGGGGTGGCAATCAGCCCCAGCATTTT.

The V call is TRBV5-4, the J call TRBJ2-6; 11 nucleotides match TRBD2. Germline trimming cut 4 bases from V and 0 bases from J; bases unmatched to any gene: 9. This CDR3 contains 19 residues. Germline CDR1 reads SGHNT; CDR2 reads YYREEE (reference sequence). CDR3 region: CASSPPGLAGFSGANVLTF. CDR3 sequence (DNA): TGTGCCAGCAGCCCCCCCGGACTAGCGGGCTTCTCTGGGGCCAACGTCCTGACTTTC.

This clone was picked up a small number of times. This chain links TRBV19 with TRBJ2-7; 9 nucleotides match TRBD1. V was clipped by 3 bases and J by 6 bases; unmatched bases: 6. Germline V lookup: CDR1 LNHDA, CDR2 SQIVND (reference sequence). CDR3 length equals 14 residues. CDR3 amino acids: CASSIGTGRFEQYF. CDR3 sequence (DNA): TGTGCCAGTAGTATTGGGACAGGGCGTTTCGAGCAGTACTTC. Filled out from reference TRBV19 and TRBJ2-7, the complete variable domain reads DGGITQSPKYLFRKEGQNVTLSCEQNLNHDAMYWYRQDPGQGLRLIYYSQIVNDFQKGDIAEGYSVSREKKESFPLTVTSAQKNPTAFYLCASSIGTGRFEQYFGPGTRLTVT.

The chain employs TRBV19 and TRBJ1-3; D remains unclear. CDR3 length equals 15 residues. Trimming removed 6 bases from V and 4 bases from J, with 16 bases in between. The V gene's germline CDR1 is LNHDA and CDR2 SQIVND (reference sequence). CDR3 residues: CASSAPPGSGNTIYF. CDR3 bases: TGTGCCAGTAGCGCTCCCCCGGGGTCAGGAAACACCATATATTTT.

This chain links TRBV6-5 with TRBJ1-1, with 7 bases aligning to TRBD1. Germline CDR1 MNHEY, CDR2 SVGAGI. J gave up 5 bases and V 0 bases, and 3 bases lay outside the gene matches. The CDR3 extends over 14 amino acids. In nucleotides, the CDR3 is TGTGCCAGCAGTTACTCCACAGGGGTAACTGAAGCTTTCTTT. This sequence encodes CASSYSTGVTEAFF.

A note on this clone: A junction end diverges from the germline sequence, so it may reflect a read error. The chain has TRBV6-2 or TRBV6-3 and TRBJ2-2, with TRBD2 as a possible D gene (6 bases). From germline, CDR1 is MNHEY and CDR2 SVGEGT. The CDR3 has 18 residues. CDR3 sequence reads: CASSHSTPGLMNTGELFF. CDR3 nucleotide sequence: TGTGCCAGCAGTCACTCGACTCCGGGACTTATGAACACCGGGGAGCTGTTTTTT.

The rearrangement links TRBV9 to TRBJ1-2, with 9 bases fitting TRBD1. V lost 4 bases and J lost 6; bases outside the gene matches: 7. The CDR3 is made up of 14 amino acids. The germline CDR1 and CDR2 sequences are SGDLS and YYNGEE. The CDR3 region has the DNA TGTGCCAGCAGCCGTAGACAGGGGGAAAATGGCTACACCTTC. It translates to CASSRRQGENGYTF.

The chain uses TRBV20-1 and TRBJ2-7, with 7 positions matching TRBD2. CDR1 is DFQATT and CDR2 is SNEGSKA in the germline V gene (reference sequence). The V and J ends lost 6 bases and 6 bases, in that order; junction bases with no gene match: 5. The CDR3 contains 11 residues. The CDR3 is CSARESGEQYF. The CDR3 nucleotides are TGCAGTGCGCGGGAGAGTGGCGAGCAGTACTTC.

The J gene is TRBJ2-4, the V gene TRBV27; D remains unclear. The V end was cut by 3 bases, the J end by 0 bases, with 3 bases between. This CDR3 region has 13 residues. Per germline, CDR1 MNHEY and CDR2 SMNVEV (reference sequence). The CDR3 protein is CASSFVAKNIQYF. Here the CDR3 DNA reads TGTGCCAGCAGTTTCGTAGCCAAAAACATTCAGTACTTC.

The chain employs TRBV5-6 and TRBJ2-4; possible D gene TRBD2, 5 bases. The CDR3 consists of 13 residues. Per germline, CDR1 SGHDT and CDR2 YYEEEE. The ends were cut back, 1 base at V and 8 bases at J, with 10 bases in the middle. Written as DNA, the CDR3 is TGTGCCAGCAGCTTGAACCGGGGAGACATTCAGTACTTC. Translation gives CASSLNRGDIQYF.

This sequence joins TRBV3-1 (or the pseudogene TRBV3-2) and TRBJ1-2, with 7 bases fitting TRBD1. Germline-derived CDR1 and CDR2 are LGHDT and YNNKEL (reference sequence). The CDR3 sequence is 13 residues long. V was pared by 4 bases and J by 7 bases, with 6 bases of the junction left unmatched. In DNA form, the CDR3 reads TGTGCCAGCAGCCGACAGGGAGCGGGTGGCTACACCTTC. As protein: CASSRQGAGGYTF.

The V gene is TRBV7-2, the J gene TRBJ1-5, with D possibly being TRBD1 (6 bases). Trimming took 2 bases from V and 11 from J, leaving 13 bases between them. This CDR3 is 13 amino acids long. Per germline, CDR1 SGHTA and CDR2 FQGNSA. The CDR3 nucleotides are TGTGCCAGCAGCTTATCAGGGGACGAGGCCCAGCATTTT. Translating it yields CASSLSGDEAQHF.

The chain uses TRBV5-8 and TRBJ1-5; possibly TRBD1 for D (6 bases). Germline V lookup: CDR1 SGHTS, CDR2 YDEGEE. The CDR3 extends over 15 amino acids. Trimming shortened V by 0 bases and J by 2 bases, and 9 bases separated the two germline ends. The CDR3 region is CASSLDPGGNQPQHF. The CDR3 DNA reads TGTGCCAGCAGCTTGGATCCAGGGGGCAATCAGCCCCAGCATTTT.

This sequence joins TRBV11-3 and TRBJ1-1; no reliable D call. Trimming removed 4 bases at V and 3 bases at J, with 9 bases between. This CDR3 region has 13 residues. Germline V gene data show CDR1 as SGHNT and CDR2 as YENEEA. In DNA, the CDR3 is TGTGCCAGCAGCTCCCACCGCGACACTGAAGCTTTCTTT. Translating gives CASSSHRDTEAFF.

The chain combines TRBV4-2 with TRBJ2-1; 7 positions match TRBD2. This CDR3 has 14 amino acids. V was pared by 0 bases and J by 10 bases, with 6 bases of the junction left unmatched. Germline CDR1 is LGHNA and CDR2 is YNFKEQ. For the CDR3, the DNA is TGTGCCAGCAGCCAAGAGGCGGGGGAGGAGGAGCAGTTCTTC. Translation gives CASSQEAGEEEQFF.

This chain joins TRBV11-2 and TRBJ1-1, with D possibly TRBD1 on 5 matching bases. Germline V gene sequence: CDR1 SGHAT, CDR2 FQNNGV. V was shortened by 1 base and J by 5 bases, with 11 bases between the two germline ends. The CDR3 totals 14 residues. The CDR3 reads CASSLGGFGTEAFF. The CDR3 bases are TGTGCCAGCAGCTTAGGGGGCTTCGGGACTGAAGCTTTCTTT.